This T cell receptor (beta chain) was captured in a study of blood T cell repertoires in COVID-19. Study-level information: Sites in the United States, Italy and Spain provided acute and convalescent COVID-19 samples. PBMCs, B-cell-depleted T cells, or T cells were the source of the cDNA or gDNA that made up the material.

Original processing methods: Researchers report that nucleated cell counts were estimated from reference gene primer amplification. Some clones are missing from TCRdb's copy, which holds only in-frame ones; the method was immunoSEQ multiplex PCR. D and trimming were read from the DNA, whereas the V and J calls and clone size are those reported in that table. Among hundreds of thousands of clones listed, over 75% were seen once. The CDR3 runs to 14 residues. CDR1 is SGHTA, CDR2 FQGNSA, per germline. V was shortened by 1 base and J by 2 bases, with 8 bases between the two germline ends. Sequences were obtained from peripheral blood. This chain joins TRBV7-2 and TRBJ2-5, with D tentatively TRBD1 (6 bases). The source is a woman between 55 and 75 years old with acute or convalescent COVID-19. The chain's CDR3 is CASSLVGAQETQYF. DNA for the CDR3: TGTGCCAGCAGCTTAGTGGGGGCTCAAGAGACCCAGTACTTC. Full variable domain (remainder filled in from reference TRBV7-2 and TRBJ2-5): GAGVSQSPSNKVTEKGKDVELRCDPISGHTALYWYRQSLGQGLEFLIYFQGNSAPDKSGLPSDRFSAERTGGSVSTLTIQRTQQEDSAVYLCASSLVGAQETQYFGPGTRLLVL.